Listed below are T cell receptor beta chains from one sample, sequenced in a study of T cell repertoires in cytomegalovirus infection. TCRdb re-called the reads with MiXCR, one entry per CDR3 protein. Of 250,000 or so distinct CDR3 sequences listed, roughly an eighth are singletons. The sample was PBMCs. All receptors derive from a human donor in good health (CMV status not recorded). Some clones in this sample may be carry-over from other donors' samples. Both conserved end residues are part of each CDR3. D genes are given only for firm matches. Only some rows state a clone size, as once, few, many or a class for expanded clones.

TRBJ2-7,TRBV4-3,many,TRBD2,TGCGCCAGCAGCCAAGATCCCCTAGCGGGGGGGCGGAACGAGCAGTACTTC,CASSQDPLAGGRNEQYF
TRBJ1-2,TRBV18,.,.,TGTGCCAGCTCGGAGGAAGGCAGGAGCTATGGCTACACCTTC,CASSEEGRSYGYTF
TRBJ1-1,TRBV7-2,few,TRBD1,TGTGCCAGCAGCTGGGTAGGAGGGGGCGAAAATGAAGCTTTCTTT,CASSWVGGGENEAFF
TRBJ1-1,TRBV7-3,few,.,TGTGCCAGCAGCCCAGAGGGGGGTGACACTGAAGCTTTCTTT,CASSPEGGDTEAFF
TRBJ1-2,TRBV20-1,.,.,TGCAGTGCTAGAGATGAACCGTATGGCTACACCTTC,CSARDEPYGYTF
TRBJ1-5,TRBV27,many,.,TGTGCCAGCAGTTTAATTTCGGGGAGTCAGCCCCAGCATTTT,CASSLISGSQPQHF
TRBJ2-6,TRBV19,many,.,TGTGCCAGTTCCGGGCTTGCAGGGGCCAACGTCCTGACTTTC,CASSGLAGANVLTF
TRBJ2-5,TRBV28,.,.,TGTGCCAGCAGTCCATGGGGGGGGCGAGAGACCCAGTACTTC,CASSPWGGRETQYF
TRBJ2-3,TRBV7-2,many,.,TGTGCCAGCAGCTTCCGGGGCCGACCCCCTAGCACAGATACGCAGTATTTT,CASSFRGRPPSTDTQYF
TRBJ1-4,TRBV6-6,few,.,TGTGCCAGCAGTTACTTCCAGGGGAGGGAAAAACTGTTTTTT,CASSYFQGREKLFF
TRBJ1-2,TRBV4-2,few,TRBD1,TGTGCCAGCAGCCAAAGTACCGGGACAGGCTACTATGGCTACACCTTC,CASSQSTGTGYYGYTF
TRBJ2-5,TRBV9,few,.,TGTGCCAGCAGCGTAGTTCCGGGACAAACCCAAGAGACCCAGTACTTC,CASSVVPGQTQETQYF
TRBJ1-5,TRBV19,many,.,TGTGCCAGTAGTGACCGGGGCACTCGTGGCAATCAGCCCCAGCATTTT,CASSDRGTRGNQPQHF
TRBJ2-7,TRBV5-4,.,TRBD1,TGTGCCAGCAGCTTGGCAGGGGGACAGGGTCGATACGAGCAGTACTTC,CASSLAGGQGRYEQYF
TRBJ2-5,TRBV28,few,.,TGTGCCAGCATCCCCGGGGCCCTTCAAGAGACCCAGTACTTC,CASIPGALQETQYF